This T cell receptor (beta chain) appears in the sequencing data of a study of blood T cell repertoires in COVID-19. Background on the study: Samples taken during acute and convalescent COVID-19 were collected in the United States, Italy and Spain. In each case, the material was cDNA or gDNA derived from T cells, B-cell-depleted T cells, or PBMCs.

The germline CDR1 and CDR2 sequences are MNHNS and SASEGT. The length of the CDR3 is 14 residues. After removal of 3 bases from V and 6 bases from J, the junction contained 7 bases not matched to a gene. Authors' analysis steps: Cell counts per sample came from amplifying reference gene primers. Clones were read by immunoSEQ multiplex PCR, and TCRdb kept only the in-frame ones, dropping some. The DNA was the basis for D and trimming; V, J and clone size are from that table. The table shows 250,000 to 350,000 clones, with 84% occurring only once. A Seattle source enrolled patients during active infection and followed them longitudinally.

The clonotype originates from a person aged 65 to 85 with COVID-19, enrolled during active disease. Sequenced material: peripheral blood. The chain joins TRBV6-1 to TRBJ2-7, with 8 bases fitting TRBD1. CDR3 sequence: CASSDNAGGVEQYF. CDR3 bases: TGTGCCAGCAGTGATAACGCAGGGGGCGTCGAGCAGTACTTC.